This entry lists 29 T cell receptor beta chains sequenced from one sample in a study of OX40 agonist ivuxolimab in advanced cancers. This table comes from immunoSEQ multiplex PCR, and its TCRdb copy is limited to in-frame clones, with some not included. This sample yields around 94,000 clones, of which about 90% are seen a single time; about 0.81% belongs to the top ten. Specimen: CD4+ or CD8+ T cells sorted from blood, collected in a trial of the OX40 agonist ivuxolimab. The receptors stem from an adult with an advanced solid tumor such as melanoma, head and neck, liver or kidney cancer.

The V and J genes are TRBV30 and TRBJ2-3, with D unclear. V was clipped by 3 bases and J by 1 base, with 2 bases between them. The CDR3 is 11 residues long. Germline CDR1 is GTSNPN and CDR2 is SVGIG (reference sequence). The CDR3 DNA sequence: TGTGCCTGGAGGGGCACAGATACGCAGTATTTT. Encoded protein: CAWRGTDTQYF.

The chain has TRBV28 and TRBJ2-5; a possible D gene is TRBD1 (6 bases). V was shortened by 6 bases and J by 1 base, with 12 bases between the two germline ends. Per the germline V gene, CDR1 is MDHEN and CDR2 is SYDVKM. The CDR3 runs to 14 residues. The DNA for the CDR3 is TGTGCCAGCAGCAGGGGACGGCTCCAAGAGACCCAGTACTTC. Translating it yields CASSRGRLQETQYF. Based on the CDR3 plus reference TRBV28 and TRBJ2-5, the full variable domain is DVKVTQSSRYLVKRTGEKVFLECVQDMDHENMFWYRQDPGLGLRLIYFSYDVKMKEKGDIPEGYSVSREKKERFSLILESASTNQTSMYLCASSRGRLQETQYFGPGTRLLVL.

This chain uses TRBV4-3 with TRBJ2-3; 8 nucleotides match TRBD2. This CDR3 has 19 amino acids. The J segment lost 2 bases and the V segment lost 1 base, leaving 14 bases of the junction unmatched. Germline-derived CDR1 and CDR2 are LGHNA and YSLEER. The CDR3 DNA reads TGCGCCAGCAGCCAAGGATTGCCCGGGAGGGTGTTCCCCACAGATACGCAGTATTTT. It specifies CASSQGLPGRVFPTDTQYF.

The chain carries TRBV7-9 and TRBJ2-6; D not certain. Trimming stripped 5 bases from V and 0 bases from J, with 11 bases between. Per germline, CDR1 SEHNR and CDR2 FQNEAQ (reference sequence). CDR3 length: 16 residues. CDR3 in DNA: TGTGCCAGCAGCCGGAGAAGTATCTCTGGGGCCAACGTCCTGACTTTC. Protein product: CASSRRSISGANVLTF.

V usage is TRBV5-1 and J usage is TRBJ2-7, with 9 positions matching TRBD1. Germline CDR1 and CDR2: SGHRS and YFSETQ. This CDR3 spans 15 amino acids. V shed 4 bases, J shed 7 bases, and the junction held 12 bases outside the gene matches. The CDR3 DNA sequence: TGCGCCAGCAGCCCCGGACAGGGGCCCGCCCGGGAGCAGTACTTC. This encodes CASSPGQGPAREQYF.

The chain has TRBV7-9 and TRBJ1-5; D unclear. Trimming left V 8 bases short and J 2 bases short, with 7 bases between. Germline V CDR1 and CDR2: SEHNR, FQNEAQ (reference sequence). This CDR3 is 12 amino acids long. Here the CDR3 DNA reads TGTGCCAGCGGGATGGGCAATCAGCCCCAGCATTTT. It encodes CASGMGNQPQHF.

The rearrangement joins TRBV30 to TRBJ2-3; no clear D gene. Trimming removed 1 base at V and 6 bases at J, with 5 bases between. Germline V gene data show CDR1 as GTSNPN and CDR2 as SVGIG (reference sequence). This CDR3 has 11 amino acids. The CDR3 coding sequence is TGTGCCTGGAGTGATGTGGATACGCAGTATTTT. Translating gives CAWSDVDTQYF. The variable domain in full, with the rest retrieved from reference TRBV30 and TRBJ2-3, is SQTIHQWPATLVQPVGSPLSLECTVEGTSNPNLYWYRQAAGRGLQLLFYSVGIGQISSEVPQNLSASRPQDRQFILSSKKLLLSDSGFYLCAWSDVDTQYFGPGTRLTVL.

In this sample, this clone turned up once. This chain links TRBV7-2 with TRBJ2-7; D ambiguous. V lost 4 bases to trimming and J lost 5 bases, with 15 bases between them. Germline CDR1 and CDR2: SGHTA and FQGNSA. The CDR3 covers 14 residues. This CDR3 is CASSSNGYSHEQYF. CDR3 DNA: TGTGCCAGCAGCTCAAACGGCTATAGCCACGAGCAGTACTTC.

Of note for this clone: One end of the junction does not line up with germline, which may come from a read error. The chain links TRBV7-7 to TRBJ2-2; TRBD1 agrees at 9 bases. Germline V lookup: CDR1 SSHAT, CDR2 FNYEAQ (reference sequence). The CDR3 runs 14 residues. CDR3 sequence: CASSAQGATGELFF. The CDR3 bases are TGTGCTAGCAGTGCACAGGGGGCGACCGGGGAGCTGTTTTTT.

A few counts support this clone. This chain joins TRBV4-1 and TRBJ2-1; D is unresolved. The germline gives CDR1 MGHRA, CDR2 YSYEKL. Trimming removed 2 bases from V and 10 bases from J, with 9 bases in between. The CDR3 contains 12 residues. The CDR3 spells CASSQLAGEQFF. In nucleotides, the CDR3 is TGCGCCAGCAGCCAATTAGCCGGGGAGCAGTTCTTC.

V and J are TRBV5-4 and TRBJ2-7; D not certain. The CDR3 spans 13 residues. V was shortened by 3 bases and J by 2 bases, with 9 bases between the two germline ends. Germline CDR1 SGHNT, CDR2 YYREEE (reference sequence). The CDR3 bases are TGTGCCAGCAGCTCCTCACCAGCCTACGAGCAGTACTTC. Translated, it gives CASSSSPAYEQYF.

The V gene is TRBV7-2, the J gene TRBJ2-6; D might be TRBD1 (5 bases). Trimming took off 1 base at V and 5 bases at J, with 15 bases between the two ends. CDR1 and CDR2 from the germline V gene are SGHTA and FQGNSA. The CDR3 has 17 residues. The CDR3 nucleotides read TGTGCCAGCAGCTTAGGGCAGGGCAGGGCCTGGGCCAACGTCCTGACTTTC. Its protein product is CASSLGQGRAWANVLTF.

V gene TRBV7-6 combines with J gene TRBJ2-2, with D perhaps TRBD1 (6 bases). This CDR3 has 14 amino acids. The ends were cut back, 5 bases at V and 7 bases at J, with 14 bases in the middle. CDR1 is SGHVS, CDR2 FNYEAQ, per germline. This CDR3 is CASSLNRAGGELFF. The CDR3 bases are TGTGCCAGCAGCCTCAACAGGGCTGGCGGGGAGCTGTTTTTT.

The chain has TRBV7-3 and TRBJ2-5; 9 bases agree with TRBD1. In germline, CDR1 is SGHTA, CDR2 FQGTGA. This CDR3 spans 15 amino acids. After removal of 5 bases from V and 1 base from J, the junction contained 5 bases not matched to a gene. The CDR3 region is CASSPGTGSQETQYF. The CDR3 DNA is TGTGCCAGCAGCCCAGGGACAGGGTCCCAAGAGACCCAGTACTTC.

The chain recombines TRBV11-2 with TRBJ2-1, with D tentatively TRBD1 (6 bases). Trimming shortened V by 4 bases and J by 8 bases, and 15 bases separated the two germline ends. Germline V gene sequence: CDR1 SGHAT, CDR2 FQNNGV. The CDR3 totals 14 residues. Written as DNA, the CDR3 is TGTGCCAGCAGCTCCGTAAAACAGGGATATGAGCAGTTCTTC. Encoded protein: CASSSVKQGYEQFF.

V and J are TRBV11-3 and TRBJ1-3; a weak D match, TRBD1 (5 bases). The CDR3 extends over 14 amino acids. Deletions cut 1 base from V and 2 bases from J, with 6 bases between. Germline lookup yields CDR1 SGHNT and CDR2 YENEEA. This chain's CDR3 is CASSLARAGNTIYF. The CDR3 DNA is TGTGCCAGCAGCTTAGCCAGGGCTGGAAACACCATATATTTT. The complete variable domain, with remaining parts taken from reference TRBV11-3 and TRBJ1-3, reads EAGVVQSPRYKIIEKKQPVAFWCNPISGHNTLYWYLQNLGQGPELLIRYENEEAVDDSQLPKDRFSAERLKGVDSTLKIQPAELGDSAVYLCASSLARAGNTIYFGEGSWLTVV.

This rearrangement joins TRBV4-2 to TRBJ2-1; D perhaps matches TRBD2 (5 bases). This CDR3 spans 15 amino acids. The germline V gene has CDR1 LGHNA and CDR2 YNFKEQ. Deletions cut 5 bases from V and 3 bases from J, with 14 bases between. The CDR3 loop is CASSLDLAVYNEQFF. CDR3 coding DNA: TGTGCCAGCAGCTTGGATCTAGCTGTCTACAATGAGCAGTTCTTC.

About this clone: The junction shows a germline mismatch at one end, possibly a read error. J is TRBJ2-2 and V is TRBV7-7, with 10 bases identical to TRBD1. Germline-derived CDR1 and CDR2 are SSHAT and FNYEAQ (reference sequence). The CDR3 spans 16 residues. This CDR3 reads CASSLGTGANTGELFF. The CDR3 DNA reads as TGTGCTAGCAGCTTAGGGACAGGGGCGAACACCGGGGAGCTGTTTTTT.

V and J are TRBV5-1 and TRBJ2-1; D possibly corresponds to TRBD2 (5 bases). Trimming left V 2 bases short and J 6 bases short, with 15 bases between. The germline gives CDR1 SGHRS, CDR2 YFSETQ. The CDR3 runs 15 residues. The CDR3 DNA reads as TGCGCCAGCAGCTTTACTAGTCTACCGAGCAATGAGCAGTTCTTC. Encoded protein: CASSFTSLPSNEQFF.

The chain is built from TRBV5-4 and TRBJ1-1; D is perhaps TRBD1 (5 bases). Germline V CDR1 and CDR2: SGHNT, YYREEE (reference sequence). V lost 0 bases, J lost 0 bases, and 9 bases lay in between. There are 15 residues in the CDR3. This chain's CDR3 is CASSLGAGMNTEAFF. The CDR3 nucleotides read TGTGCCAGCAGCTTGGGTGCAGGGATGAACACTGAAGCTTTCTTT.

The chain combines TRBV28 with TRBJ2-1; D is possibly TRBD2 (5 bases). V gave up 3 bases and J gave up 9 bases, with 6 bases separating them. This CDR3 has 11 residues. Germline values: CDR1 MDHEN, CDR2 SYDVKM. CDR3 nucleotides: TGTGCCAGCAGTTTTCGGGGTGAGCAGTTCTTC. It encodes CASSFRGEQFF.

V usage is TRBV15 and J usage is TRBJ2-1; 8 bases agree with TRBD2. The CDR3 totals 15 residues. From germline, CDR1 is LNHNV and CDR2 YYDKDF (reference sequence). Unmatched junction bases numbered 2, after V lost 3 bases and J lost 1 base. CDR3 protein: CATSRLAGSYNEQFF. CDR3 DNA: TGTGCCACCAGCAGGTTAGCGGGGTCCTACAATGAGCAGTTCTTC.

The chain has TRBV27 and TRBJ1-2; the D gene is possibly TRBD1 (6 bases). V lost 2 bases to trimming and J lost 6 bases, with 16 bases between them. CDR1 MNHEY and CDR2 SMNVEV come from the germline V gene (reference sequence). The CDR3 loop spans 15 amino acids. This chain's CDR3 is CASSLGGGTLDGYTF. DNA of the CDR3: TGTGCCAGCAGTTTAGGGGGGGGCACCTTGGATGGCTACACCTTC.

The chain carries TRBV5-1 and TRBJ1-2, with D unclear. This CDR3 is built from 14 residues. The germline V and J ends were trimmed by 6 bases and 4 bases, with 16 bases remaining between them. Germline values: CDR1 SGHRS, CDR2 YFSETQ. This chain's CDR3 is CASTEPGVSYGYTF. CDR3 nucleotide sequence: TGCGCCAGCACCGAACCAGGAGTATCCTATGGCTACACCTTC.

The chain uses TRBV7-6 and TRBJ2-2, with 7 positions matching TRBD2. The J segment lost 4 bases and the V segment lost 2 bases, leaving 16 bases of the junction unmatched. CDR1 and CDR2 from the germline V gene are SGHVS and FNYEAQ. The length of the CDR3 is 19 residues. This CDR3 is CASSLKGPGGSPGTGELFF. CDR3 DNA: TGTGCCAGCAGCTTAAAGGGGCCTGGCGGGAGTCCGGGCACCGGGGAGCTGTTTTTT.

V usage is TRBV7-2 and J usage is TRBJ2-5; 11 positions agree with TRBD2. Germline CDR1 and CDR2: SGHTA and FQGNSA. The trim removed 1 base at V and 2 bases at J, leaving 9 bases unmatched. The CDR3 length is 18 residues. The CDR3 DNA reads TGTGCCAGCAGCTTAGGTCGGTTCGGGACTAGCGGTCAAGAGACCCAGTACTTC. Protein sequence: CASSLGRFGTSGQETQYF.

The chain links TRBV7-2 to TRBJ2-1; 7 positions agree with TRBD2. V lost 1 base and J lost 3; bases outside the gene matches: 3. The germline CDR1 and CDR2 sequences are SGHTA and FQGNSA. This CDR3 is 15 amino acids long. This CDR3 reads CASSLDSGHYNEQFF. The DNA for the CDR3 is TGTGCCAGCAGCTTAGATAGCGGGCACTACAATGAGCAGTTCTTC.

The V gene is TRBV7-9, the J gene TRBJ1-6, with D unresolved. This CDR3 has 15 amino acids. Germline V gene lookup returns CDR1 SEHNR and CDR2 FQNEAQ (reference sequence). V lost 6 bases to trimming and J lost 3 bases, with 12 bases between them. The DNA of the CDR3 is TGTGCCAGCAGGGGAGGGCAGCACTATAATTCACCCCTCCACTTT. This gives the protein CASRGGQHYNSPLHF.

The rearrangement joins TRBV15 to TRBJ1-6; D unresolved. Looked up from germline, CDR1 is LNHNV and CDR2 is YYDKDF (reference sequence). V lost 3 bases and J lost 6, with 12 bases in between. The CDR3 consists of 15 residues. The CDR3: CATSSFRFGNSPLHF. As DNA, the CDR3 is TGTGCCACCAGCAGCTTCAGGTTCGGTAATTCACCCCTCCACTTT.